The 27 T cell receptor beta chains presented below share a single source sample, sequenced in a study of beta chain features in type 1 diabetes. Expressed TCRB transcripts were sequenced because the entire RNA isolate underwent reverse transcription. The repertoire was sequenced with immunoSEQ multiplex PCR; TCRdb's copy has only in-frame clones and lacks some. The table has approximately 330,000 clones, roughly 11% seen once. The sample consisted of naive CD4+ T cells from blood. These receptors were collected from a woman aged 30 to 39 in good health.

This clone has just a few counts. J is TRBJ1-2 and V is TRBV28; tentative D call: TRBD1 (6 bases). This CDR3 has 14 residues. CDR1 is MDHEN, CDR2 SYDVKM, per germline. V was cut by 6 bases and J by 3 bases, with 14 bases left in between. CDR3 protein: CASRTTGDDYGYTF. The CDR3, as DNA: TGTGCCAGCAGGACGACAGGAGACGACTATGGCTACACCTTC.

The V and J genes are TRBV6-6 and TRBJ2-3; D may be TRBD2 (7 bases). The V end was cut by 4 bases, the J end by 4 bases, with 9 bases between. The CDR3 runs to 13 residues. Germline CDR1 is MNHNY and CDR2 is SVGAGI (reference sequence). The CDR3: CASSWGGADTQYF. Written as DNA, the CDR3 is TGTGCCAGCAGTTGGGGGGGCGCAGATACGCAGTATTTT.

V gene TRBV5-5 combines with J gene TRBJ2-2; 7 bases map to TRBD2. Germline CDR1 and CDR2: SGHKS and YYEKEE (reference sequence). V gave up 1 base and J gave up 7 bases; unmatched junction bases: 4. This CDR3 has 14 residues. CDR3 amino acids: CASSLLAGVGELFF. The CDR3 region has the DNA TGTGCCAGCAGCTTGCTGGCGGGAGTCGGGGAGCTGTTTTTT.

The CDR3, as DNA: TGCGCCAGCAGCCCACCCACAGCGGGAGAGTTCCACGAGCAGTACTTC. As protein: CASSPPTAGEFHEQYF. This chain links TRBV5-1 with TRBJ2-7, with 8 bases matching TRBD2. Germline CDR1 SGHRS, CDR2 YFSETQ. The CDR3 is 16 amino acids. Trimming cost V 4 bases and J 5 bases; bases outside gene matches: 14.

The table lists this clone with a few counts. This chain joins TRBV28 and TRBJ2-2; 7 bases line up with TRBD2. Germline V lookup: CDR1 MDHEN, CDR2 SYDVKM. Germline trimming cut 10 bases from V and 3 bases from J; bases unmatched to any gene: 17. The CDR3 spans 17 residues. The CDR3 here is CATPRSGGAGYTGELFF. The CDR3 nucleotides read TGTGCCACGCCCCGGAGCGGCGGAGCGGGGTACACCGGGGAGCTGTTTTTT.

The V and J genes are TRBV11-3 and TRBJ2-1, with a tentative D call TRBD2 (6 bases). The CDR3 loop spans 14 amino acids. V was pared by 3 bases and J by 3 bases, with 9 bases between. Germline CDR1 is SGHNT and CDR2 is YENEEA. The CDR3: CASSLTGSYNEQFF. The CDR3 DNA reads as TGTGCCAGCAGCTTGACCGGGAGCTACAATGAGCAGTTCTTC.

The V call is TRBV7-2, the J call TRBJ2-1; TRBD2 matches 10 bases. The J segment lost 6 bases and the V segment lost 4 bases, leaving 6 bases of the junction unmatched. Germline assignment: CDR1 SGHTA and CDR2 FQGNSA. CDR3 length equals 15 residues. CDR3 DNA sequence: TGTGCCAGCAGCTCTAGCGGGAGTTGGGGCAATGAGCAGTTCTTC. Protein product: CASSSSGSWGNEQFF. The variable domain in full, completed from reference TRBV7-2 and TRBJ2-1, reads GAGVSQSPSNKVTEKGKDVELRCDPISGHTALYWYRQSLGQGLEFLIYFQGNSAPDKSGLPSDRFSAERTGGSVSTLTIQRTQQEDSAVYLCASSSSGSWGNEQFFGPGTRLTVL.

This clone was counted only a few times. This rearrangement joins TRBV9 to TRBJ2-7; 10 bases match TRBD2. The CDR3 length is 16 residues. The V segment lost 3 bases and the J segment 7 bases; nucleotides outside the gene matches: 13. Germline assignment: CDR1 SGDLS and CDR2 YYNGEE. CDR3 region: CASSGDEREGRSEQYF. The CDR3 region has the DNA TGTGCCAGCAGCGGCGACGAGCGGGAGGGCCGTAGTGAGCAGTACTTC. Complete variable domain (other parts from reference TRBV9 and TRBJ2-7): DSGVTQTPKHLITATGQRVTLRCSPRSGDLSVYWYQQSLDQGLQFLIQYYNGEERAKGNILERFSAQQFPDLHSELNLSSLELGDSALYFCASSGDEREGRSEQYFGPGTRLTVT.

This clone was seen more than once but under ten times. The gene calls are TRBV19 and TRBJ1-1; TRBD1 is a possible D gene (6 bases). V was cut by 7 bases and J by 2 bases, with 20 bases left in between. This CDR3 comprises 16 residues. Germline lookup yields CDR1 LNHDA and CDR2 SQIVND (reference sequence). CDR3 nucleotide sequence: TGTGCCAGTACCGCCCAGGACAGAGGGTTAAACACTGAAGCTTTCTTT. Its translation: CASTAQDRGLNTEAFF.

This clone was counted a few times. V and J are TRBV6-5 and TRBJ1-1; D remains ambiguous. The CDR3 runs 14 residues. Germline V lookup: CDR1 MNHEY, CDR2 SVGAGI. V lost 5 bases and J lost 0, with 10 bases in between. The CDR3 is CASSRQRLNTEAFF. The DNA of the CDR3 is TGTGCCAGCAGTCGTCAGAGGCTGAACACTGAAGCTTTCTTT.

CDR3 DNA: TGTGCCAGCAGCCCCCGACTAGCGGGTCGGTTTACGCAGTATTTT. Translation: CASSPRLAGRFTQYF. This chain links TRBV7-9 with TRBJ2-3, with 10 bases lining up with TRBD2. V was pared by 5 bases and J by 8 bases, with 10 bases of the junction left unmatched. The CDR3 is 15 residues long. CDR1 and CDR2 (germline): SEHNR, FQNEAQ (reference sequence).

This clone was recorded a few times. The chain combines TRBV4-3 with TRBJ2-7, with D unclear. Germline values: CDR1 LGHNA, CDR2 YSLEER. Trimming left V 0 bases short and J 3 bases short, with 9 bases between. The CDR3 is made up of 14 amino acids. CDR3: CASSQDRLSYEQYF. The CDR3 coding sequence is TGCGCCAGCAGCCAAGATAGACTCAGCTACGAGCAGTACTTC.

The chain uses TRBV7-2 and TRBJ1-1, with TRBD1 identical over 8 bases. The germline V gene encodes CDR1 SGHTA and CDR2 FQGNSA. The CDR3 has 15 residues. V dropped 2 bases and J dropped 10; count of bases not matched to a gene: 12. CDR3 nucleotides: TGTGCCAGCAGCTTAACTGCAGGGGGCGTGGGGGGAGCTTTCTTT. This codes for CASSLTAGGVGGAFF.

The genes are TRBV7-2 and TRBJ1-2, with 8 bases lining up with TRBD1. Germline CDR1 and CDR2: SGHTA and FQGNSA. This CDR3 spans 16 amino acids. The V gene end was trimmed by 3 bases and the J gene end by 5 bases; junction bases not matched to a gene: 11. CDR3 sequence: CASSFIGTGATYGYTF. The CDR3, as DNA: TGTGCCAGCAGCTTTATAGGGACAGGAGCCACTTATGGCTACACCTTC.

The chain uses TRBV5-6 and TRBJ1-2, with a weak D call TRBD1 (5 bases). The CDR3 contains 14 residues. Per germline, CDR1 SGHDT and CDR2 YYEEEE. V was trimmed by 7 bases and J by 9 bases, leaving 22 bases between them. CDR3 amino acids: CASSLGEQRYSYTF. The CDR3 DNA follows: TGTGCCAGCTCCCTAGGGGAACAACGCTACAGCTACACCTTC.

This rearrangement joins TRBV18 to TRBJ2-2, with D uncertain. V gave up 2 bases and J gave up 2 bases, with 12 bases separating them. CDR1 is KGHSH and CDR2 is LQKENI in the germline V gene. CDR3 size: 16 residues. The CDR3 region has the DNA TGTGCCAGCTCACCAATCCAGGCCCTAAACACCGGGGAGCTGTTTTTT. As protein: CASSPIQALNTGELFF.

This clone was seen a handful of times. The DNA of the CDR3 is TGCGCCAGCAGCTTGCTTGGACAGGGAGGGGACACTGAAGCTTTCTTT. This gives the protein CASSLLGQGGDTEAFF. The chain carries TRBV5-1 and TRBJ1-1, with TRBD1 matching 8 bases. The CDR3 runs to 16 residues. After removal of 1 base from V and 3 bases from J, the junction contained 8 bases not matched to a gene. The V gene's germline CDR1 is SGHRS and CDR2 YFSETQ.

The chain recombines TRBV5-4 with TRBJ2-1; TRBD2 agrees at 11 bases. Germline V gene data show CDR1 as SGHNT and CDR2 as YYREEE (reference sequence). CDR3 size: 18 residues. V lost 6 bases and J lost 1; bases outside the gene matches: 12. CDR3: CASTPGLAEGFSYNEQFF. CDR3 nucleotides: TGTGCCAGCACCCCGGGACTAGCGGAGGGTTTTTCCTACAATGAGCAGTTCTTC.

This clone was seen a few times. The chain couples TRBV9 to TRBJ2-3; TRBD1 matches at 7 bases. The V and J ends lost 3 bases and 0 bases, in that order; junction bases with no gene match: 7. The CDR3 extends over 16 amino acids. The germline V gene has CDR1 SGDLS and CDR2 YYNGEE. The CDR3 here is CASSGTGQVSTDTQYF. The CDR3 nucleotides read TGTGCCAGCAGCGGAACCGGACAGGTCAGCACAGATACGCAGTATTTT.

The chain uses TRBV4-3 and TRBJ2-3; 9 nucleotides match TRBD2. The CDR3 contains 18 residues. V gave up 1 base and J gave up 6 bases; unmatched junction bases: 14. Germline V gene lookup returns CDR1 LGHNA and CDR2 YSLEER. CDR3 nucleotides: TGCGCCAGCAGCCAAGCTGGGAGACGGGGCGGGAGGGAGGATACGCAGTATTTT. Translation gives CASSQAGRRGGREDTQYF.

The chain has TRBV9 and TRBJ2-1; 13 positions agree with TRBD2. CDR1 and CDR2 from the germline V gene are SGDLS and YYNGEE. This CDR3 contains 17 residues. The V segment lost 4 bases and the J segment 3 bases; nucleotides outside the gene matches: 7. The CDR3 region is CASSLGTSGAIYNEQFF. The CDR3 DNA reads as TGTGCCAGCAGCCTGGGGACTAGCGGGGCCATCTACAATGAGCAGTTCTTC.

This clone was detected a few times. The gene calls are TRBV6-1 and TRBJ2-2; a weak D match, TRBD2 (5 bases). Trimming cost V 4 bases and J 1 base, with 10 bases left between them. The length of the CDR3 is 15 residues. Per germline, CDR1 MNHNS and CDR2 SASEGT. CDR3 amino acids: CASSAPGKNTGELFF. Here the CDR3 DNA reads TGTGCCAGCAGTGCACCGGGAAAGAACACCGGGGAGCTGTTTTTT.

In this sample, this clone turned up a few times. J is TRBJ2-5 and V is TRBV5-8, with 7 nucleotides matching TRBD2. V gave up 1 base and J gave up 5 bases; unmatched junction bases: 2. This CDR3 region has 13 residues. Germline CDR1 and CDR2: SGHTS and YDEGEE. The CDR3 loop reads CASSLRGSETQYF. The CDR3 nucleotides read TGTGCCAGCAGCTTGCGCGGGAGTGAGACCCAGTACTTC.

This sequence joins TRBV11-1 and TRBJ2-1; 10 bases align to TRBD2. Germline V gene sequence: CDR1 SGHAT, CDR2 FQDESV (reference sequence). V was pared by 5 bases and J by 4 bases, with 5 bases of the junction left unmatched. The CDR3 is 15 residues long. Written as DNA, the CDR3 is TGTGCCAGCAGCACCGGGACTAGCGTTTACAATGAGCAGTTCTTC. Translated, it gives CASSTGTSVYNEQFF. Looking up the rest from reference TRBV11-1 and TRBJ2-1 gives the full variable domain: EAEVAQSPRYKITEKSQAVAFWCDPISGHATLYWYRQILGQGPELLVQFQDESVVDDSQLPKDRFSAERLKGVDSTLKIQPAELGDSAMYLCASSTGTSVYNEQFFGPGTRLTVL.

This clone turned up a few times. V is TRBV6-6 and J is TRBJ1-1; D uncertain. Germline V gene data show CDR1 as MNHNY and CDR2 as SVGAGI (reference sequence). Trimming took 8 bases from V and 1 from J, leaving 14 bases between them. The CDR3 runs to 14 residues. The CDR3 DNA reads TGTGCCAGCGTTGGGTCCTCAGGGAACACTGAAGCTTTCTTT. This encodes CASVGSSGNTEAFF.

This clone was counted a few times. The J gene is TRBJ2-3, the V gene TRBV9, with D perhaps TRBD1 (5 bases). Trimming stripped 0 bases from V and 3 bases from J, with 14 bases between. CDR3 length equals 16 residues. Germline CDR1 is SGDLS and CDR2 is YYNGEE. The CDR3 DNA reads as TGTGCCAGCAGCGTAGGAGACAGTCCCCTTACAGATACGCAGTATTTT. Translation gives CASSVGDSPLTDTQYF.

Only a few counts were recorded for this clone. The chain is built from TRBV7-8 and TRBJ1-1; D not resolved. The CDR3 has 16 residues. The V and J ends lost 2 bases and 0 bases respectively, with 13 bases between them. Germline V gives CDR1 SGHVS, CDR2 FQNEAQ. CDR3 DNA sequence: TGTGCCAGCAGCTTAATCAGAGACTACATGAACACTGAAGCTTTCTTT. Translation gives CASSLIRDYMNTEAFF.